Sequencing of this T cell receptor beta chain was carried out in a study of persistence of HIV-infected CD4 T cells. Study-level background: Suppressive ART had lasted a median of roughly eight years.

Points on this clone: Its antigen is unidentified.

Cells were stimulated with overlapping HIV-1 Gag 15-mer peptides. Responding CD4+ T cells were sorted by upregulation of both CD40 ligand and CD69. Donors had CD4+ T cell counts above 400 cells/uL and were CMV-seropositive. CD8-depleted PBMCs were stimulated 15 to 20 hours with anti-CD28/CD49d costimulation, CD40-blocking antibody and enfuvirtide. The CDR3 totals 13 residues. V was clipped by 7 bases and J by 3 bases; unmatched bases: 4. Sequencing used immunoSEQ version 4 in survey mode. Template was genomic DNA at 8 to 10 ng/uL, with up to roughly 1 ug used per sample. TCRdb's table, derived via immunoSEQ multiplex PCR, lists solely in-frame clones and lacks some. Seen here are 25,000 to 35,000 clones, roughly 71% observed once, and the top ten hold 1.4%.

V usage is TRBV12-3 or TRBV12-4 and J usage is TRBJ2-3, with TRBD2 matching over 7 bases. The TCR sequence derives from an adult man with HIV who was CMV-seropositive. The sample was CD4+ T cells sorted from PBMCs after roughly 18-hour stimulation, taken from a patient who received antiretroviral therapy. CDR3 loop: CASIQGGTDTQYF. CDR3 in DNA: TGTGCCAGCATCCAGGGAGGGACAGATACGCAGTATTTT.